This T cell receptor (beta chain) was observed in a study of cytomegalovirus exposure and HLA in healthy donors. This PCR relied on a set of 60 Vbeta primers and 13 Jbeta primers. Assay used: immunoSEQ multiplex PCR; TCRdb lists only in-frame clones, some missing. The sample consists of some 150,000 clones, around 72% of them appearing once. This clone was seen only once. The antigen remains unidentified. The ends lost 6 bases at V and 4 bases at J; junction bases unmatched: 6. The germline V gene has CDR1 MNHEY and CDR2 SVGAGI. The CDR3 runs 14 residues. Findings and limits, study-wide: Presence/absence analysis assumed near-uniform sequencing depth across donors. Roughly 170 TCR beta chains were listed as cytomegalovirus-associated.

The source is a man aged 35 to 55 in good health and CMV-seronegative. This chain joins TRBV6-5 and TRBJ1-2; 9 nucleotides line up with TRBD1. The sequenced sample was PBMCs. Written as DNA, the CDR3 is TGTGCCAGCAGAAAACAGGGGGCTTCCTATGGCTACACCTTC. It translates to CASRKQGASYGYTF.